These 2 T cell receptor beta chains originate from one sample sequenced in a study of beta chain features in type 1 diabetes. Reverse transcribing all isolated RNA meant expressed TCRB transcripts were sequenced. Profiled with immunoSEQ multiplex PCR; TCRdb holds only in-frame clones, not every one. The data hold hundreds of thousands of clones, with roughly 15% observed a single time. The material sequenced was central memory CD4+ T cells from blood. The receptors originated from a man aged 25-45 years in good health.

The CDR3: CASSVTSLLETQYF. CDR3 sequence (DNA): TGTGCCAGCAGCGTCACCAGCCTTCTGGAGACCCAGTACTTC. This chain connects TRBV9 to TRBJ2-5; D uncertain. CDR1 and CDR2 from the germline V gene are SGDLS and YYNGEE. CDR3 length: 14 amino acids. V was clipped by 2 bases and J by 5 bases, with 13 bases between them. The full variable domain, rest sourced from reference TRBV9 and TRBJ2-5, is DSGVTQTPKHLITATGQRVTLRCSPRSGDLSVYWYQQSLDQGLQFLIQYYNGEERAKGNILERFSAQQFPDLHSELNLSSLELGDSALYFCASSVTSLLETQYFGPGTRLLVL.

The chain combines TRBV4-2 with TRBJ2-3; no firm D call. Germline V lookup: CDR1 LGHNA, CDR2 YNFKEQ. V lost 1 base to trimming and J lost 2 bases, with 7 bases between them. This CDR3 spans 14 amino acids. CDR3 sequence: CASSQGANTDTQYF. The CDR3 DNA sequence: TGTGCCAGCAGCCAAGGGGCCAACACAGATACGCAGTATTTT.